This TCR beta chain was documented in a study of T cell responses to AZD1222 COVID-19 vaccine. Study conclusions and caveats: Among AZD1222 vaccinees, only 6 or 7 were seropositive at baseline. In a largely white British group with more females than males, clonal diversity was possibly underestimated. Researchers took repertoire samples only after the peak T cell response had come.

Clones were sequenced by immunoSEQ multiplex PCR, and TCRdb holds only the in-frame ones, with some missing. This table has 160,000 or so clones, around 86% appearing once. Remarks on this clone: The antigen remains undetermined.

Per germline, CDR1 MDHEN and CDR2 SYDVKM. V gave up 6 bases and J gave up 3 bases, with 9 bases separating them. This CDR3 spans 14 amino acids. This chain connects TRBV28 to TRBJ1-6, with D unresolved. Sequenced here: peripheral blood, sampled 28 days after the second AZD1222 dose. The receptor was derived from an adult who received the AZD1222 COVID-19 vaccine. The CDR3 reads CASRPHNYNSPLHF. DNA of the CDR3: TGTGCCAGCAGACCGCATAACTATAATTCACCCCTCCACTTT.